This T cell receptor (beta chain) was retrieved from a study of T cell repertoires in cytomegalovirus infection (dated by TCRdb to the late 2010s). Broadly, across the study: Peptide stimulations targeted recently identified HLA-C-restricted CMV epitopes, whose presentation resists viral immunomodulation, together with well-studied HLA-B-restricted epitopes. The HLA type of each donor mattered for the analysis, because public TCR beta signatures pointed to carriage of CMV infection along with the matching HLA type. Paper-wide results and their limitations: In both this cohort and an independent roughly 330-donor cohort, the cumulative frequency of public TCR beta family members distinguished carriers of CMV infection plus the relevant HLA type. The ex vivo response was dominated by HLA-C-restricted CMV-specific TCR beta clonotypes, which also provided the single most frequent clonotype in two of eight donors.

The CDR3 goes from the cysteine to the phenylalanine over 15 residues. The sequence is cut down to CDR3 DNA, 45 bases in frame from base 1. For CDR1 and CDR2, the germline V gene lists MNHNS and SASEGT. The junction shows trimming of 5 bases on V and 6 bases on J, plus 19 bases between the germline ends. The sample was run on an Illumina HiSeq 1500. In TCRdb, the public reads were trimmed at Q25 with fastp and aligned with MiXCR, with productive beta chains retained. Rows matching on CDR3 protein sequence are summarized as one entry with the most common DNA and genes. The sample includes around 540,000 distinct CDR3 sequences, with 30% to 40% observed a single time. The ten largest clones add up to 17% of the sample. This specimen's treatment or condition label, interpreted: in vitro stimulation with specific CMV peptide epitopes to enrich CMV-specific T cells. This clonotype was counted a few times. Its antigen is still unknown. No qualities accompany the bases; no much larger clone lies one base away.

The source material was cultured PBMCs, sampled from culture after CMV antigen stimulation. The origin of this receptor is a human donor in good health (CMV status not recorded). Some clones in this sample may be carry-over from other donors' samples. The chain employs TRBV6-1 and TRBJ1-2; the D gene is possibly TRBD1, with 6 bases matching. The CDR3 corresponds to CASSSHMGGANGYTF. Here is the DNA: TGTGCCAGCAGTTCCCACATGGGGGGGGCTAATGGCTACACCTTC.